The T cell receptor beta chain under discussion was sequenced for a study of radiotherapy plus CTLA-4 blockade in lung cancer. Study-wide background: More than 15% of enrolled patients responded objectively, and 31% had disease control.

Focal radiation was given together with CTLA-4 blockade (ipilimumab) to patients with chemo-refractory metastatic non-small-cell lung cancer. For this clone: Its antigen is unidentified.

TCRdb keeps only in-frame clones here, not all; method: immunoSEQ multiplex PCR. The sample has around 86,000 clones, roughly four fifths seen once. General study findings and limits: Once radiotherapy plus ipilimumab had been given, TCR clones derived from tumor expanded in blood. Dynamics of early blood T cell clones, together with interferon-beta, were reportedly the best predictors of response.

The sample in question was peripheral blood, obtained from a patient treated with radiotherapy plus ipilimumab. This clonotype was obtained from a human donor with non-small cell lung cancer who had stable disease on radiotherapy plus ipilimumab.

CDR3: CASSKEGVKVEVLAKNIQYF. CDR3 coding DNA: TGTGCCAGCAGCAAAGAGGGGGTAAAGGTGGAGGTCTTAGCCAAAAACATTCAGTACTTC. The V gene is TRBV21-1, the J gene TRBJ2-4; TRBD1 is the table's D call and was not checked against the DNA. TRBV21-1 is a pseudogene locus. This CDR3 is built from 20 residues.